Listed here are 26 T cell receptor beta chains from one sample, sequenced in a study of cytomegalovirus exposure and HLA in healthy donors. Primers included in the PCR were 60 Vbeta and 13 Jbeta primers. This table comes from immunoSEQ multiplex PCR, and its TCRdb copy is limited to in-frame clones, with some not included. The repertoire consists of about 76,000 clones, with around 80% occurring once and the leading ten covering roughly 2.5%. The source material was PBMCs. Source of these receptors: a male donor in good health and CMV-seropositive.

The V and J genes are TRBV10-3 and TRBJ2-6; maybe TRBD1 (5 bases). CDR1 is ENHRY, CDR2 SYGVKD, per germline. The CDR3 has 18 residues. V shed 4 bases and J shed 0 bases, with 16 bases lying between them. The CDR3 DNA reads as TGTGCCATCAGTGCTAGGGGTCCTGAGAACTCTGGGGCCAACGTCCTGACTTTC. It translates to CAISARGPENSGANVLTF.

This CDR3 reads CASRDRGQSTGELFF. As DNA, the CDR3 is TGTGCCAGTAGGGACAGGGGGCAGAGCACCGGGGAGCTGTTTTTT. The chain has TRBV19 and TRBJ2-2; 11 nucleotides line up with TRBD1. J lost 4 bases, V lost 6 bases, and 4 bases had no gene match. Per the germline V gene, CDR1 is LNHDA and CDR2 is SQIVND (reference sequence). The CDR3 has 15 residues.

As DNA, the CDR3 is TGTGCCAGCAGCGTAGCTCGGGGCACCGGGGAGCTGTTTTTT. Protein sequence: CASSVARGTGELFF. The chain uses TRBV9 and TRBJ2-2; D is possibly TRBD2 (5 bases). V was shortened by 0 bases and J by 4 bases, with 7 bases between the two germline ends. Germline V CDR1 and CDR2: SGDLS, YYNGEE. The CDR3 totals 14 residues.

This chain connects TRBV9 to TRBJ2-5; 7 nucleotides match TRBD2. The CDR3 spans 14 residues. The ends lost 4 bases at V and 3 bases at J; junction bases unmatched: 6. Germline V gene lookup returns CDR1 SGDLS and CDR2 YYNGEE. Here the CDR3 reads CASSSGVAEETQYF. DNA of the CDR3: TGTGCCAGCAGCAGCGGGGTAGCGGAAGAGACCCAGTACTTC.

This clone has more than one count but fewer than ten. This chain uses TRBV2 with TRBJ1-3, with D hard to call. The CDR3 is 15 residues long. The V gene's germline CDR1 is SNHLY and CDR2 FYNNEI. The V and J ends lost 2 bases and 4 bases respectively, with 12 bases between them. The CDR3 coding sequence is TGTGCCAGCAGTGAACGTGTCCAGAACGGAAACACCATATATTTT. Protein: CASSERVQNGNTIYF.

The chain carries TRBV5-1 and TRBJ2-1, with 8 bases lining up with TRBD1. The germline CDR1 and CDR2 sequences are SGHRS and YFSETQ. V dropped 3 bases and J dropped 9; count of bases not matched to a gene: 8. The CDR3 is 14 residues long. For the CDR3, the DNA is TGCGCCAGCAGCTCGGACAGGGCTTTCGGTGAGCAGTTCTTC. Its translation is CASSSDRAFGEQFF.

The rearrangement links TRBV5-4 to TRBJ1-2, with TRBD1 matching 8 bases. Germline lookup yields CDR1 SGHNT and CDR2 YYREEE (reference sequence). The CDR3 is 14 residues long. Unmatched junction bases numbered 1, after V lost 0 bases and J lost 3 bases. As DNA, the CDR3 is TGTGCCAGCAGCTTGGCAGGGGGCGACTATGGCTACACCTTC. Translation gives CASSLAGGDYGYTF.

The sample holds one count of this clone. The chain carries TRBV5-1 and TRBJ2-3; D is ambiguous. The CDR3 sequence is 16 residues long. V was clipped by 5 bases and J by 0 bases, with 16 bases between them. Germline V lookup: CDR1 SGHRS, CDR2 YFSETQ. CDR3 DNA sequence: TGCGCCAGCAGTCCCCGACTGATATCTAGCACAGATACGCAGTATTTT. This gives the protein CASSPRLISSTDTQYF.

The rearrangement joins TRBV4-1 to TRBJ2-1; weak D call: TRBD1 (5 bases). Germline CDR1 and CDR2: MGHRA and YSYEKL. Trimming pared 0 bases from V and 4 bases from J, leaving 19 bases between. There are 18 residues in the CDR3. The CDR3 is CASSQDGAGPSPYNEQFF. CDR3 bases: TGCGCCAGCAGCCAAGATGGTGCAGGGCCTTCACCTTACAATGAGCAGTTCTTC.

This clone was found once. The chain joins TRBV19 to TRBJ2-1; 9 bases match TRBD2. The CDR3 consists of 17 residues. V was clipped by 0 bases and J by 2 bases; unmatched bases: 5. CDR1 and CDR2 from the germline V gene are LNHDA and SQIVND (reference sequence). The CDR3 sequence is CASSIDGGGRAYNEQFF. CDR3 DNA: TGTGCCAGTAGTATAGATGGTGGCGGGAGGGCCTACAATGAGCAGTTCTTC.

The chain carries TRBV6-4 and TRBJ2-2; D might be TRBD1 (6 bases). Trimming removed 3 bases from V and 0 bases from J, with 8 bases in between. The V gene's germline CDR1 is MRHNA and CDR2 SNTAGT. This CDR3 is built from 15 residues. The CDR3 loop is CASSDGDTNTGELFF. CDR3 in DNA: TGTGCCAGCAGTGATGGGGACACGAACACCGGGGAGCTGTTTTTT.

The chain combines TRBV15 with TRBJ2-3, with TRBD1 matching 8 bases. This CDR3 contains 14 residues. V shed 4 bases and J 5 bases; nucleotides not matched to a gene: 5. The germline V gene encodes CDR1 LNHNV and CDR2 YYDKDF (reference sequence). The CDR3 bases are TGTGCCACCAGCACCCGACAGGGGCGAGATACGCAGTATTTT. Translation: CATSTRQGRDTQYF.

This clone was seen more than once but under ten times. An end of the junction does not agree with germline; a read error may underlie this. The chain uses TRBV19 and TRBJ1-5, with D maybe TRBD1 (6 bases). Germline V CDR1 and CDR2: LNHDA, SQIVND (reference sequence). This CDR3 has 11 residues. In DNA form, the CDR3 reads TGCTCCGCGGGGGGCGATCAGCCCCAGCATTTT. Translation gives CSAGGDQPQHF.

The chain uses TRBV7-2 and TRBJ2-3, with D perhaps matching TRBD2 (5 bases). The length of the CDR3 is 16 residues. From germline, CDR1 is SGHTA and CDR2 FQGNSA. V dropped 2 bases and J dropped 4 bases, with 16 bases sitting between them. The CDR3 loop reads CASSLTGIGLSDTQYF. The CDR3 DNA sequence: TGTGCCAGCAGCTTAACGGGAATAGGGCTTTCAGATACGCAGTATTTT.

The CDR3 DNA reads TGTGCCAGCAGCCAAGGGGGGACTAGCGGAACCTACGAGCAGTACTTC. It codes for CASSQGGTSGTYEQYF. The genes are TRBV4-2 and TRBJ2-7; 11 nucleotides match TRBD2. The CDR3 has 16 amino acids. CDR1 and CDR2 (germline): LGHNA, YNFKEQ. Losses at the gene ends were 1 base for V and 2 bases for J; bases not matched to a gene: 4.

The chain employs TRBV7-2 and TRBJ2-7; a possible D gene is TRBD2 (7 bases). The CDR3 consists of 17 residues. Germline V gives CDR1 SGHTA, CDR2 FQGNSA. The V gene lost 4 bases and the J gene lost 6 bases, with 25 bases spanning the gap. The CDR3 region is CASSSNFGAGATGEQYF. CDR3 coding DNA: TGTGCCAGCAGCTCGAACTTTGGGGCGGGGGCCACCGGCGAGCAGTACTTC.

By sample fraction, this clone is medium-sized. This rearrangement joins TRBV27 to TRBJ2-1; D not resolved. Trimming pared 2 bases from V and 5 bases from J, leaving 7 bases between. This CDR3 has 13 residues. Per germline, CDR1 MNHEY and CDR2 SMNVEV (reference sequence). The CDR3 DNA is TGTGCCAGCAGTTTAACGCAGAACAATGAGCAGTTCTTC. Translated: CASSLTQNNEQFF.

The V gene is TRBV5-1, the J gene TRBJ1-2; 7 positions agree with TRBD1. Per the germline V gene, CDR1 is SGHRS and CDR2 is YFSETQ. The CDR3 totals 13 residues. Unmatched junction bases numbered 5, after V lost 4 bases and J lost 5 bases. CDR3 nucleotide sequence: TGCGCCAGCAGCAGCACAGGGGCTTATGGCTACACCTTC. Protein product: CASSSTGAYGYTF.

The CDR3 protein is CASSDGGLRTDTQYF. The CDR3, as DNA: TGCGCCAGCAGTGACGGGGGACTTCGCACAGATACGCAGTATTTT. This chain uses TRBV10-1 with TRBJ2-3, with D perhaps matching TRBD2 (6 bases). The CDR3 extends over 15 amino acids. V dropped 3 bases and J dropped 1 base, with 11 bases sitting between them. Germline CDR1 reads WNHNN; CDR2 reads SYGVQD (reference sequence).

The chain recombines TRBV2 with TRBJ1-5, with 7 bases matching TRBD1. With V trimmed by 6 bases and J by 0 bases, 5 bases remained unmatched. The germline CDR1 and CDR2 sequences are SNHLY and FYNNEI. This CDR3 has 15 amino acids. The CDR3 here is CASSDRAVSNQPQHF. In nucleotides, the CDR3 is TGTGCCAGCAGCGACAGGGCTGTTAGCAATCAGCCCCAGCATTTT.

This clone came up once. V usage is TRBV5-6 and J usage is TRBJ2-3, with TRBD2 identical over 13 bases. After removal of 6 bases from V and 2 bases from J, the junction contained 15 bases not matched to a gene. Germline-derived CDR1 and CDR2 are SGHDT and YYEEEE. CDR3 length: 19 residues. This CDR3 is CASTTGWTSGRPSTDTQYF. As DNA, the CDR3 is TGTGCCAGCACCACTGGGTGGACTAGCGGGAGACCGTCCACAGATACGCAGTATTTT. The full variable domain, in which reference TRBV5-6 and TRBJ2-3 provide the parts outside the CDR3, is DAGVTQSPTHLIKTRGQQVTLRCSPKSGHDTVSWYQQALGQGPQFIFQYYEEEERQRGNFPDRFSGHQFPNYSSELNVNALLLGDSALYLCASTTGWTSGRPSTDTQYFGPGTRLTVL.

The sample holds a few counts of this clone. This chain links TRBV5-4 with TRBJ2-1, with 9 bases fitting TRBD1. CDR1 and CDR2 (germline): SGHNT, YYREEE (reference sequence). Trimming took 0 bases from V and 7 from J; bases not matched to a gene: 5. This CDR3 has 15 residues. This CDR3 is CASSLGDRVKNEQFF. CDR3 bases: TGTGCCAGCAGCTTGGGGGACAGGGTTAAGAATGAGCAGTTCTTC.

V gene TRBV7-9 combines with J gene TRBJ2-7; a possible D gene is TRBD2 (6 bases). Germline CDR1 reads SEHNR; CDR2 reads FQNEAQ (reference sequence). This CDR3 is 14 amino acids long. Trimming removed 3 bases at V and 4 bases at J, with 13 bases between. The CDR3 bases are TGTGCCAGCAGCTTTGCGGGGAGTGTTTACGAGCAGTACTTC. It is translated as CASSFAGSVYEQYF.

V gene TRBV29-1 combines with J gene TRBJ2-7, with a weak D call TRBD1 (5 bases). V was clipped by 2 bases and J by 0 bases, with 8 bases between them. CDR1 and CDR2 from the germline V gene are SQVTM and ANQGSEA. This CDR3 has 13 residues. CDR3 loop: CSVERQNSYEQYF. The CDR3 region has the DNA TGCAGCGTTGAACGACAGAACTCCTACGAGCAGTACTTC.

The chain carries TRBV4-1 and TRBJ1-2, with D possibly being TRBD1 (5 bases). The CDR3 is 16 residues long. The V gene lost 1 base and the J gene lost 2 bases, with 14 bases spanning the gap. The germline CDR1 and CDR2 sequences are MGHRA and YSYEKL. CDR3: CASSQVKGPANYGYTF. CDR3 in DNA: TGCGCCAGCAGCCAAGTAAAGGGGCCCGCAAACTATGGCTACACCTTC.

The J gene is TRBJ2-7, the V gene TRBV28; 9 bases are shared with TRBD2. Per the germline V gene, CDR1 is MDHEN and CDR2 is SYDVKM. The trim removed 2 bases at V and 2 bases at J, leaving 4 bases unmatched. This CDR3 region has 15 residues. The CDR3 DNA sequence: TGTGCCAGCAGTTTAGCGGGAGGGCCCGCCTACGAGCAGTACTTC. It specifies CASSLAGGPAYEQYF.